This paragraph reports one TCR beta chain. No antigen is known for it. Using immunoSEQ multiplex PCR, the repertoire was profiled, and TCRdb retains in-frame clones only, with some absent. The sample consists of roughly 190,000 clones, about 92% of them appearing once. The CDR3 sequence is 15 residues long. Trimming removed 3 bases at V and 2 bases at J, with 13 bases between. Germline-derived CDR1 and CDR2 are SNHLY and FYNNEI. The data derive from a study of T cell responses to AZD1222 COVID-19 vaccine. Study-level points and caveats: Baseline serostatus was positive in only six AZD1222 recipients. White British ancestry dominated among donors, who included more females, and clonal diversity was possibly underestimated. Spike as a whole was targeted by vaccine-associated CD4 TCRs, dominant at 160-218 and 743-854. None of the repertoires were sampled until the peak T cell response had passed.

The sequence was obtained from an adult in good health. The source material was peripheral blood, sampled on day 0 of AZD1222 vaccination. The rearrangement links TRBV2 to TRBJ1-1; D unresolved. The CDR3 DNA reads as TGTGCCAGCAGTGACCTCACCCGACGAAACACTGAAGCTTTCTTT. This codes for CASSDLTRRNTEAFF.